The subject of this entry is one TCR beta chain. The antigen is undetermined. One end of the junction is discordant with germline, which a read error may explain. The CDR3 consists of 11 residues. Per the germline V gene, CDR1 is SEHNR and CDR2 is FQNEAQ (reference sequence). Using a constant-region primer together with ProtoScript II reverse transcriptase, TCR beta cDNA was made from about 500 ng of total RNA. Each TCR beta library was derived from three nested multiplex PCR rounds that employed slightly modified ARM-PCR. Two initial PCR rounds of about 10 cycles each paired TRBV1-TRBV30 forward primers with a C-beta reverse primer. MiXCR, run by TCRdb on the multiplex PCR reads, gives a single entry per CDR3 protein. The repertoire holds 30,000 to 40,000 distinct CDR3 sequences, with 74% as singletons. These data come from a study of tumor-infiltrating lymphocytes in primary liver carcinoma. Overall study results and limits: Overlap between tumor regions exceeded overlap of tumor with adjacent tissue or blood.

Between roughly 17 and 30 mg of unsorted bulk tissue served as the source from which RNA and DNA were co-extracted. The TCR sequence derives from a man aged 35 to 55 with primary liver carcinoma and hepatitis B virus infection. V and J are TRBV7-9 and TRBJ1-2; D gene unclear. The sample taken for sequencing was liver tumor tissue from sampling region 4. Described subset: tumor region T4, right-lateral pole. This CDR3 reads CACSPGRLGTF. The CDR3 nucleotides are TGTGCCTGCAGCCCGGGTCGTTTGGGAACCTTC.